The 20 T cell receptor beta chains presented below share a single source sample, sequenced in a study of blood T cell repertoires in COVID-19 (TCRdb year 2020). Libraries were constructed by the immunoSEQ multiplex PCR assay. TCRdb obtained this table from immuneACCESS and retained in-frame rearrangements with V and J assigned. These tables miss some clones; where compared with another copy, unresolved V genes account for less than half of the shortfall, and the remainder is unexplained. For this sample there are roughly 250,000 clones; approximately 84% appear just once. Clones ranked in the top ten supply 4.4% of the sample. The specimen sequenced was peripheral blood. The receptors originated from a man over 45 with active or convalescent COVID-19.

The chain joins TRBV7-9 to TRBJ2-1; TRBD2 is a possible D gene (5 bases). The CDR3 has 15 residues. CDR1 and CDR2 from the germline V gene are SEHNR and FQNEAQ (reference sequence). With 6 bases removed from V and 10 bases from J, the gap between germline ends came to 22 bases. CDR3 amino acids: CASRGRGRVGKEQFF. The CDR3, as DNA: TGTGCCAGCAGGGGTAGAGGGCGAGTTGGAAAAGAGCAGTTCTTC.

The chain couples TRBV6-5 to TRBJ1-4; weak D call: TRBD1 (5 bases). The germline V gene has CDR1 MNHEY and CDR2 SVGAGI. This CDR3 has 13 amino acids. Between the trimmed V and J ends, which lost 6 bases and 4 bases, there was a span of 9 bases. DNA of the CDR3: TGTGCCAGCAGGAAACAGGATAATGAAAAACTGTTTTTT. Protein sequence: CASRKQDNEKLFF.

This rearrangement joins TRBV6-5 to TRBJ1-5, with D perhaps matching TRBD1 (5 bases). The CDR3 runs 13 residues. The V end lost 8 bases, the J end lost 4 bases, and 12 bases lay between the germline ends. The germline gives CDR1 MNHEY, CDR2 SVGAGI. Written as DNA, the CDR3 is TGTGCCAGCGGGCAGGGTAAGAATCAGCCCCAGCATTTT. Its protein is CASGQGKNQPQHF.

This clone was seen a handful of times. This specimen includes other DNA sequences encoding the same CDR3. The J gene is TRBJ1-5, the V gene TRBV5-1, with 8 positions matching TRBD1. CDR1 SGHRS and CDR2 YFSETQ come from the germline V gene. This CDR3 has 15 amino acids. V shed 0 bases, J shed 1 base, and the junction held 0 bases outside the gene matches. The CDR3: CASSLGQGSNQPQHF. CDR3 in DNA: TGCGCCAGCAGCTTGGGACAGGGGAGCAATCAGCCCCAGCATTTT.

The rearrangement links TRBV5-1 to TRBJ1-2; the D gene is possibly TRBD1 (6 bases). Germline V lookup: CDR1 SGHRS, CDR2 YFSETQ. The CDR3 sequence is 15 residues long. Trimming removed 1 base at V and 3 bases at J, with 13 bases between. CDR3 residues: CASSLTGKYDYGYTF. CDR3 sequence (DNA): TGCGCCAGCAGCTTGACAGGGAAGTACGACTATGGCTACACCTTC.

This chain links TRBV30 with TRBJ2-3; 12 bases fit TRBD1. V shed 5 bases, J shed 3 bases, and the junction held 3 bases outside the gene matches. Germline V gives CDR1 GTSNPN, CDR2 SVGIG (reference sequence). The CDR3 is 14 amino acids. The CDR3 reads CAWGTGGATDTQYF. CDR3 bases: TGTGCCTGGGGGACAGGGGGCGCTACAGATACGCAGTATTTT.

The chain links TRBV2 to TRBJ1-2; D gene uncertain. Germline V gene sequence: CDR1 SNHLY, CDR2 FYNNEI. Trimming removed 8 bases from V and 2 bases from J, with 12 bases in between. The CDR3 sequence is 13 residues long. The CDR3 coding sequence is TGTGCCAGCCGCCCAGGTTTCAACTATGGCTACACCTTC. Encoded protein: CASRPGFNYGYTF. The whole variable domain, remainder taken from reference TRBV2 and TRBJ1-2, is EPEVTQTPSHQVTQMGQEVILRCVPISNHLYFYWYRQILGQKVEFLVSFYNNEISEKSEIFDDQFSVERPDGSNFTLKIRSTKLEDSAMYFCASRPGFNYGYTFGSGTRLTVV.

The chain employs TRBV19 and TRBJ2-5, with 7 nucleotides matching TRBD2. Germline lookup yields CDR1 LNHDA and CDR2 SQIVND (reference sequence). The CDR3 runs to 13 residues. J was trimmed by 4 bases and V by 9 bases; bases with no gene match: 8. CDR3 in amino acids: CASQAGRGETQYF. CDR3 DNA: TGTGCCAGCCAAGCGGGGCGAGGAGAGACCCAGTACTTC.

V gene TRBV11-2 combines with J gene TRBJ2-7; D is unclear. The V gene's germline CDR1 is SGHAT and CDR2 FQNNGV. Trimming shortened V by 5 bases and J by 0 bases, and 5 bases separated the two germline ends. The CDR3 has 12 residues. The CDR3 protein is CASSASSYEQYF. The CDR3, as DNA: TGTGCCAGCAGCGCCAGCTCCTACGAGCAGTACTTC.

CDR3 loop: CASSPPPPGLGGYTF. The DNA of the CDR3 is TGTGCCAGCAGCCCCCCTCCCCCAGGGCTCGGTGGCTACACCTTC. The chain employs TRBV14 and TRBJ1-2, with a possible D match to TRBD1 (5 bases). The V gene's germline CDR1 is SGHDN and CDR2 FVKESK. The CDR3 runs to 15 residues. V lost 4 bases and J 7 bases, leaving 19 bases between the germline ends.

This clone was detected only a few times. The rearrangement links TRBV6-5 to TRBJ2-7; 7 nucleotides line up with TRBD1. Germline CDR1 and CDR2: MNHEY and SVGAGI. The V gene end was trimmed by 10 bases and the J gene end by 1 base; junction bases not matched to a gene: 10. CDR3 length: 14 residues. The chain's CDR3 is CATGGRTASYEQYF. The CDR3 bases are TGTGCCACAGGGGGACGGACGGCTTCCTACGAGCAGTACTTC.

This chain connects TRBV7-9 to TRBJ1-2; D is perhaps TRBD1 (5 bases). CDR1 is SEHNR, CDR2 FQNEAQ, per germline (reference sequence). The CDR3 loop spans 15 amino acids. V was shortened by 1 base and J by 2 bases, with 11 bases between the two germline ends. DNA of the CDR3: TGTGCCAGCAGCTTAGACAGGAAGAAGAACTATGGCTACACCTTC. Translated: CASSLDRKKNYGYTF. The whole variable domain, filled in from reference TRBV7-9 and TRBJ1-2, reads DTGVSQNPRHKITKRGQNVTFRCDPISEHNRLYWYRQTLGQGPEFLTYFQNEAQLEKSRLLSDRFSAERPKGSFSTLEIQRTEQGDSAMYLCASSLDRKKNYGYTFGSGTRLTVV.

Written as DNA, the CDR3 is TGTGCCAGCAGTGTACAGGGCATGAACACTGAAGCTTTCTTT. Translated: CASSVQGMNTEAFF. The rearrangement joins TRBV2 to TRBJ1-1; maybe TRBD1 (6 bases). Germline CDR1 is SNHLY and CDR2 is FYNNEI. V lost 4 bases and J 0 bases, leaving 9 bases between the germline ends. CDR3 length: 14 residues. The variable domain in full, with the rest retrieved from reference TRBV2 and TRBJ1-1, is EPEVTQTPSHQVTQMGQEVILRCVPISNHLYFYWYRQILGQKVEFLVSFYNNEISEKSEIFDDQFSVERPDGSNFTLKIRSTKLEDSAMYFCASSVQGMNTEAFFGQGTRLTVV.

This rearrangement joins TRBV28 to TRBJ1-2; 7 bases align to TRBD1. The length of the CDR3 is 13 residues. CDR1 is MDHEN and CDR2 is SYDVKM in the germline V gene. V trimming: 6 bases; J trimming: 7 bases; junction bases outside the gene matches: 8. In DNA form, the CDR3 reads TGTGCCAGCAGCCCCGAATACAGGGGTGGCTACACCTTC. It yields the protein CASSPEYRGGYTF.

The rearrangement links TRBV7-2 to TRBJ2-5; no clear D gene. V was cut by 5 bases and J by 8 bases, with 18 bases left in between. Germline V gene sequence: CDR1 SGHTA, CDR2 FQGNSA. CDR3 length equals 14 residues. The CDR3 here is CASSPTLEVTTQYF. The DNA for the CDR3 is TGTGCCAGCAGCCCGACGTTAGAGGTCACAACCCAGTACTTC. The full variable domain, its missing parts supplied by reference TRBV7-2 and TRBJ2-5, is GAGVSQSPSNKVTEKGKDVELRCDPISGHTALYWYRQSLGQGLEFLIYFQGNSAPDKSGLPSDRFSAERTGGSVSTLTIQRTQQEDSAVYLCASSPTLEVTTQYFGPGTRLLVL.

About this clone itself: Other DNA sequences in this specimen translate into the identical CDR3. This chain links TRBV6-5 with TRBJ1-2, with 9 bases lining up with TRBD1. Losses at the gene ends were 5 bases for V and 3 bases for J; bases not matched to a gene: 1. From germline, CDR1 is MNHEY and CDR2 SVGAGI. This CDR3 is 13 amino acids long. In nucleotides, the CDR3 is TGTGCCAGCAGTCGGGACAGGGACTATGGCTACACCTTC. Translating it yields CASSRDRDYGYTF.

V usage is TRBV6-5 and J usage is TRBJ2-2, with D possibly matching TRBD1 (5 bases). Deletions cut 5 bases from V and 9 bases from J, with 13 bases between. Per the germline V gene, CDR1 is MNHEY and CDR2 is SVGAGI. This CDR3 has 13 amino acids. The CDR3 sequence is CASSLTDTRELFF. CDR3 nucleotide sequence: TGTGCCAGCAGTCTGACGGACACGAGGGAGCTGTTTTTT.

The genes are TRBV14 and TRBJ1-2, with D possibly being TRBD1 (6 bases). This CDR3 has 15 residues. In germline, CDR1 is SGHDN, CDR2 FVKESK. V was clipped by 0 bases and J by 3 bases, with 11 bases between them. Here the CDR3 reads CASSQDWGPDYGYTF. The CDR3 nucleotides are TGTGCCAGCAGCCAAGACTGGGGGCCCGACTATGGCTACACCTTC.

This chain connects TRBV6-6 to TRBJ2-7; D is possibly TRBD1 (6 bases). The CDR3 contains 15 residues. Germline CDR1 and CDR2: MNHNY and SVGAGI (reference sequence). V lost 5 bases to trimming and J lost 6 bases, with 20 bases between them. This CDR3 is CASSTQGANLLEQYF. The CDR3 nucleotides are TGTGCCAGCAGTACACAGGGAGCCAATCTACTCGAGCAGTACTTC.

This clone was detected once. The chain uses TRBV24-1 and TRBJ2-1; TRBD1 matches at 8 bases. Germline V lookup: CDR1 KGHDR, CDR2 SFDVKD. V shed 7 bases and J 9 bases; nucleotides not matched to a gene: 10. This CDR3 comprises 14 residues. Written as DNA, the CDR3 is TGTGCCACCAGCGGGACAGGTCTTGATGGTGAGCAGTTCTTC. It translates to CATSGTGLDGEQFF.